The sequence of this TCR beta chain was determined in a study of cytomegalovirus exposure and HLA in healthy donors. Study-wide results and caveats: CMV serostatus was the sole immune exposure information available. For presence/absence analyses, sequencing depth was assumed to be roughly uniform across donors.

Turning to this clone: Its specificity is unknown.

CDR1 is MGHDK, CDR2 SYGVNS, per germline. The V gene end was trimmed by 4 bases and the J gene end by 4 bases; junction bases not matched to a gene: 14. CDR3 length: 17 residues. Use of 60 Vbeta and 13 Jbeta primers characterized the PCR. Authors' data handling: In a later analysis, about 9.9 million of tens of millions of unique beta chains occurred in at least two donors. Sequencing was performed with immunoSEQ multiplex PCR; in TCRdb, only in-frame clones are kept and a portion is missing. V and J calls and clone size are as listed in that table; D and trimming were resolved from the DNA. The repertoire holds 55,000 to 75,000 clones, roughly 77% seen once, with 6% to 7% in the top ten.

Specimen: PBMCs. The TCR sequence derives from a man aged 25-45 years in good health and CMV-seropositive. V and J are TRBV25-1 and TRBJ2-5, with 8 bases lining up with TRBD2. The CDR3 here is CASSVGRGGPVLETQYF. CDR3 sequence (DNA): TGTGCCAGCAGTGTGGGCCGGGGGGGGCCGGTTTTAGAGACCCAGTACTTC.